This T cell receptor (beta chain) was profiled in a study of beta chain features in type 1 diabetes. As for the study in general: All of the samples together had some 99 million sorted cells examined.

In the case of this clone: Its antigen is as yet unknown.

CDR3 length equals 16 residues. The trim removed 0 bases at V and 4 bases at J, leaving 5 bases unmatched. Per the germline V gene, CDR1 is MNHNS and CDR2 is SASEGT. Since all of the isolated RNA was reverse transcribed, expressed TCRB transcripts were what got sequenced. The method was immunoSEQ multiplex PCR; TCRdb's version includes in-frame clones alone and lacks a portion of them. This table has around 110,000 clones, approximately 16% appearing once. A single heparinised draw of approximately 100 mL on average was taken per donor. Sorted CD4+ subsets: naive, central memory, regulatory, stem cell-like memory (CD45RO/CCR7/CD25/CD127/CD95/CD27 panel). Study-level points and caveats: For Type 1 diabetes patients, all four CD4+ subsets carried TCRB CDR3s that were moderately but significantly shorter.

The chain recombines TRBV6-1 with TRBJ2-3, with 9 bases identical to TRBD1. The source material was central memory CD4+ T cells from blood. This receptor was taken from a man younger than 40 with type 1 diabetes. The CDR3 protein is CASSEASGQGADTQYF. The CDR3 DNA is TGTGCCAGCAGTGAAGCCTCGGGACAGGGCGCAGATACGCAGTATTTT.